A single sample gave rise to the 6 T cell receptor beta chains below, sequenced in a study of T cell repertoires in cytomegalovirus infection. TCRdb re-analysed the reads in MiXCR, keeping a single row per CDR3 protein. The sample includes 150,000 to 200,000 distinct CDR3 sequences, 28% of them seen just once. Sequencing was done on a sample of PBMCs. All receptors derive from a human donor in good health (CMV status not recorded). Some clones in this sample may be carry-over from other donors' samples.

This chain uses TRBV5-1 with TRBJ2-5; D ambiguous. With 2 bases removed from V and 3 bases from J, the gap between germline ends came to 5 bases. The CDR3 runs 12 residues. In germline, CDR1 is SGHRS, CDR2 YFSETQ. Here the CDR3 reads CASSLNKETQYF. The CDR3 nucleotides are TGCGCCAGCAGCTTAAACAAAGAGACCCAGTACTTC. Based on the CDR3 plus reference TRBV5-1 and TRBJ2-5, the full variable domain is KAGVTQTPRYLIKTRGQQVTLSCSPISGHRSVSWYQQTPGQGLQFLFEYFSETQRNKGNFPGRFSGRQFSNSRSEMNVSTLELGDSALYLCASSLNKETQYFGPGTRLLVL.

J is TRBJ1-5 and V is TRBV6-6, with D unresolved. The CDR3 is made up of 13 amino acids. The germline V and J ends were trimmed by 5 bases and 0 bases, with 5 bases remaining between them. From germline, CDR1 is MNHNY and CDR2 SVGAGI (reference sequence). The CDR3, as DNA: TGTGCCAGCAGTGCATATAGCAATCAGCCCCAGCATTTT. This translates into CASSAYSNQPQHF.

This clonotype was seen a handful of times. The chain links TRBV7-9 to TRBJ1-6; D not resolved. The CDR3 contains 16 residues. The V gene's germline CDR1 is SEHNR and CDR2 FQNEAQ (reference sequence). Trimming took off 5 bases at V and 7 bases at J, with 18 bases between the two ends. The CDR3 sequence: CASSRASGSGNSPLHF. In DNA form, the CDR3 reads TGTGCCAGCAGCCGGGCGTCAGGATCAGGAAATTCACCCCTCCACTTT.

The V call is TRBV11-2, the J call TRBJ1-2; D possibly corresponds to TRBD1 (5 bases). The CDR3 runs 14 residues. Deletions cut 1 base from V and 8 bases from J, with 14 bases between. Germline loops: CDR1 SGHAT, CDR2 FQNNGV. CDR3 sequence reads: CASSLGKSGLGYTF. CDR3 nucleotide sequence: TGTGCCAGCAGCTTAGGGAAGTCAGGGTTAGGCTACACCTTC.

In the case of this clonotype: This could be a read error, since a much larger clone is one nucleotide away. V gene TRBV7-9 combines with J gene TRBJ2-7, with a tentative D call TRBD1 (6 bases). V was trimmed by 8 bases and J by 6 bases, leaving 23 bases between them. The V gene's germline CDR1 is SEHNR and CDR2 FQNEAQ (reference sequence). The CDR3 is made up of 15 amino acids. CDR3: CASGSQTGMGSEQYF. The CDR3 DNA sequence: TGTGCCAGCGGCTCCCAAACAGGGATGGGGAGCGAGCAGTACTTC.

This clonotype was seen a handful of times. The chain links TRBV23-1 to TRBJ2-7, with 7 bases lining up with TRBD1. TRBV23-1 counts as an open reading frame of uncertain function. CDR3 length: 15 residues. V lost 4 bases and J lost 0; bases outside the gene matches: 6. CDR3 amino acids: CASSRARDSSYEQYF. In DNA form, the CDR3 reads TGCGCCAGCAGTCGCGCCCGGGACAGCTCCTACGAGCAGTACTTC.